This T cell receptor (beta chain) stems from a study of T cell responses to AZD1222 COVID-19 vaccine (dated by TCRdb to the early 2020s). The study in broad terms: AZD1222 recipients whose second dose came at about 4 weeks and those whose second dose came at about 12 weeks were combined into one group, since spike-specific TCR depth and breadth did not differ between the two schedules. A total of 230 to 250 trial participants underwent TCR sequencing, of whom approximately 200 had received two doses of AZD1222 and around 25 had received two doses of the MenACWY control vaccine. Trial participants were enrolled by age into 18-55, 56-69 and 70-plus year subgroups, with about 150, 28 and 57 TCR-sequenced participants respectively. Study-wide conclusions, independent of this receptor: Most participants were white British and females outnumbered males, and the authors suggested that clonal diversity may have been underestimated. Reportedly, close to half of the unique spike-specific TCRs recognized epitopes lying outside the regions that are mutated in the B.1.351 and B.1.1.7 variants. Conclusions about previously exposed vaccinees are limited because only five to seven AZD1222 recipients were SARS-CoV-2 seropositive at baseline. Because no samples from the day 14 peak response were available, repertoires could be characterized only after the peak T cell response. After two AZD1222 doses, spike-specific TCR breadth and depth were significantly higher than at day 0 and than in MenACWY recipients. The 56-69-year group was small, and its depth increase did not reach significance, likely because of low power. CD4 TCRs associated with the vaccine covered the entire spike protein, and the dominant responses were in regions 160-218 and 743-854.

The CDR3 regions of human TCRbeta chains were subjected to immunosequencing. For the original study's pipeline: Repertoire TCRs were checked for matches against a reference library of SARS-CoV-2-specific TCRs that had been generated using the MIRA antigen-specificity platform. Breadth meant the fraction of unique TCRs that were SARS-CoV-2-associated, whereas depth meant the fraction of total T cells that were SARS-CoV-2-associated. Using the MIRA data, each spike-specific TCR was assigned both to the spike region to which the TCR was reactive and to a CD4 or CD8 class. Log10-transformed breadth and depth values were compared by one-way ANOVA with Sidak's multiple comparisons tests. What TCRdb holds here is the immuneACCESS table cut down to in-frame rearrangements. Part of the clones is not present; checked against another copy, under half of the missing clones reflect an unresolved V gene, and the others are unexplained. From that table come the V and J calls and clone size; the DNA was used to work out D and trimming. The table for this sample lists 100,000 to 150,000 clones; 88% of them were counted only once. Of the sample, about 7.9% is held by the ten largest clones.

Concerning this clone: This receptor's antigen is unknown. No much larger clone exists at a distance of one base, and base qualities are not known.

The germline V gene (reference sequence) sets CDR1 to SEHNR and CDR2 to FQNEAQ. The CDR3, cysteine through phenylalanine, is 13 amino acids long. Only the CDR3 DNA is retained, 39 bases long and in frame from the first base. A distance of 6 bases separates the germline ends of V and J, which lose 1 base and 2 bases respectively. The sample's time point, from its label and the paper: baseline before first vaccination. Vaccinee samples were obtained from the UK trials COV001 and COV002, which included a single-blind randomized controlled phase 2/3 trial of AZD1222 (ChAdOx1 nCoV-19) in healthy adults. For TCRbeta chain sequencing, PBMC samples from trial participants were taken at day 0 and at day 28 after the second dose.

The chain was built from TRBV7-9 and TRBJ2-7; the D gene identity is not certain. The origin of this receptor is an adult in good health. This material consisted of peripheral blood, taken on day 0 of AZD1222 vaccination. The CDR3 protein: CASSLDPTYEQYF. The DNA sequence is given as TGTGCCAGCAGCTTAGACCCTACCTACGAGCAGTACTTC.